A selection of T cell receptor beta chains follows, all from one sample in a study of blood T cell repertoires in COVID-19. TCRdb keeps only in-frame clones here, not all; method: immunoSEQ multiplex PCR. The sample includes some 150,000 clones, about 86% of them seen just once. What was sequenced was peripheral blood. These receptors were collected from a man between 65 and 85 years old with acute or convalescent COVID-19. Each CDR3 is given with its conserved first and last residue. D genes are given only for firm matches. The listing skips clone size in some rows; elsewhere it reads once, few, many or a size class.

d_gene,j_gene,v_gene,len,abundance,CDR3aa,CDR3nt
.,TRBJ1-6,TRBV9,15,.,CASSPQGGNNSPLHF,TGTGCCAGCAGCCCCCAAGGGGGAAATAATTCACCCCTCCACTTT
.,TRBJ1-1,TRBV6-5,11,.,CASSPPRGAFF,TGTGCCAGCAGTCCTCCTCGGGGGGCTTTCTTT
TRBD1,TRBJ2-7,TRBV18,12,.,CASSGRTGEQYF,TGTGCCAGCTCGGGACGGACAGGGGAGCAGTACTTC
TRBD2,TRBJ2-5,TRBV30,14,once,CAWGTGLGTETQYF,TGTGCCTGGGGGACGGGACTAGGTACGGAGACCCAGTACTTC
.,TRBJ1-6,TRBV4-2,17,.,CASSQEVRSSYNSPLHF,TGTGCCAGCAGCCAAGAAGTGAGGAGCTCCTATAATTCACCCCTCCACTTT
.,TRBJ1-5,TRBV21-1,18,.,CASSKGRTGERSNQPQHF,TGTGCCAGCAGCAAAGGGCGGACAGGGGAAAGAAGCAATCAGCCCCAGCATTTT
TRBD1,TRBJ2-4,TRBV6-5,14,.,CASNLDRVGVGQYF,TGTGCCAGCAATTTGGACAGGGTCGGAGTGGGACAGTACTTC
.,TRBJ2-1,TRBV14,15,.,CASSQRRTEFLEQFF,TGTGCCAGCAGCCAAAGGCGGACAGAGTTCCTTGAGCAGTTCTTC
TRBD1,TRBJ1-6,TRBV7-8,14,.,CASSVRGIDSPLHF,TGTGCCAGCAGCGTCAGGGGGATAGATTCACCCCTCCACTTT
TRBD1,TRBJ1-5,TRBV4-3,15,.,CASSPHWTGRQPQHF,TGCGCCAGCAGCCCACATTGGACAGGGCGTCAGCCCCAGCATTTT
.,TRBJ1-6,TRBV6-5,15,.,CASSYDWNSGSPLHF,TGTGCCAGCAGTTATGATTGGAATTCGGGTTCACCCCTCCACTTT
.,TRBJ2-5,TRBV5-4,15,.,CASSLVGTSGETQYF,TGTGCCAGCAGCTTGGTCGGGACTTCCGGCGAGACCCAGTACTTC
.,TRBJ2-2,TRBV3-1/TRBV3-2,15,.,CASSQDSRLTGELFF,TGTGCCAGCAGCCAAGATTCCAGGTTAACCGGGGAGCTGTTTTTT
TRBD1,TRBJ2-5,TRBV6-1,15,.,CASSETGGKGETQYF,TGTGCCAGCAGCGAAACAGGGGGCAAGGGAGAGACCCAGTACTTC
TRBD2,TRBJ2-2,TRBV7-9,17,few,CASSSKTSGSNTGELFF,TGTGCCAGCAGCTCCAAGACTAGCGGGTCGAACACCGGGGAGCTGTTTTTT
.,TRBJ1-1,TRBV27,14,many,CASRAGGLNTEAFF,TGTGCCAGCAGGGCTGGGGGGTTGAACACTGAAGCTTTCTTT
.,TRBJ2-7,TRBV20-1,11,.,CAGEASYEQYF,TGCGCTGGGGAGGCCTCCTACGAGCAGTACTTC
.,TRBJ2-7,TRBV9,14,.,CASSPETFSYEQYF,TGTGCCAGCAGCCCAGAGACATTCTCCTACGAGCAGTACTTC
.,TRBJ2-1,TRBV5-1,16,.,CASSLAPSDSYNEQFF,TGCGCCAGCAGCTTGGCACCTAGCGACTCCTACAATGAGCAGTTCTTC
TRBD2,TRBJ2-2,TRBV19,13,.,CASNQGLEGELFF,TGTGCCAGTAACCAGGGACTAGAGGGGGAGCTGTTTTTT
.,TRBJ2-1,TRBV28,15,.,CASSTGGGPYNEQFF,TGTGCCAGCAGTACCGGAGGCGGCCCCTACAATGAGCAGTTCTTC
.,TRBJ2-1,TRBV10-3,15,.,CAVLIAESSYNEQFF,TGTGCCGTCCTAATAGCGGAGAGCTCCTACAATGAGCAGTTCTTC
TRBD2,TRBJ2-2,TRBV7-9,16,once,CASSLTSGMRTGELFF,TGTGCCAGCAGCTTGACTAGCGGAATGAGGACCGGGGAGCTGTTTTTT
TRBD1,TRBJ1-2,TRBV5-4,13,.,CASSGDRVGGYTF,TGTGCCAGCAGCGGGGACAGGGTAGGGGGCTACACCTTC
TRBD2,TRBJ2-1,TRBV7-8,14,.,CASSLGLAANEQFF,TGTGCCAGCAGCTTGGGACTAGCTGCCAATGAGCAGTTCTTC
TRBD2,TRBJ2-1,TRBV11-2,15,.,CASSPGLAGRGEQFF,TGTGCCAGCAGCCCTGGACTAGCGGGAAGGGGTGAGCAGTTCTTC
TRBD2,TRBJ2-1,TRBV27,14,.,CASSLGTSAGEQFF,TGTGCCAGCAGTTTAGGGACTAGCGCTGGGGAGCAGTTCTTC
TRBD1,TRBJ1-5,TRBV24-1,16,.,CATSDSSTGGEEPQHF,TGTGCCACCAGTGATAGTAGTACAGGGGGCGAGGAGCCCCAGCATTTT
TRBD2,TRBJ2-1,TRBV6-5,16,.,CASSYSISGRTNEQFF,TGTGCCAGCAGTTACTCGATTAGCGGGAGGACAAATGAGCAGTTCTTC
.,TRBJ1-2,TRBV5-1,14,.,CASSLEIGGYGYTF,TGCGCCAGCAGCTTGGAAATTGGGGGGTATGGCTACACCTTC
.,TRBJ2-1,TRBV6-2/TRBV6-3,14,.,CASSEGLAYNEQFF,TGTGCCAGCAGCGAGGGACTGGCCTACAATGAGCAGTTCTTC
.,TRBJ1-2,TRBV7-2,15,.,CASRAPTGLNSGYTF,TGTGCCAGCAGAGCCCCGACAGGACTGAATAGCGGCTACACCTTC
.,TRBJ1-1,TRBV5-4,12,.,CASSLDNTEAFF,TGTGCCAGCAGCTTAGACAATACTGAAGCTTTCTTT
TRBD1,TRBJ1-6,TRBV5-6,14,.,CASSRQGWSSPLHF,TGTGCCAGCAGCAGACAGGGATGGAGTTCACCCCTCCACTTT
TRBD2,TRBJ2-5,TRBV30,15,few,CAWSAGTSGQETQYF,TGTGCCTGGAGTGCCGGGACTAGCGGGCAAGAGACCCAGTACTTC
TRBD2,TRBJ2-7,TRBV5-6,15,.,CASSLETSGRYEQYF,TGTGCCAGCAGCTTGGAGACTAGCGGGAGGTACGAGCAGTACTTC
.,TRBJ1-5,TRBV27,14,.,CASSSQGREQPQHF,TGTGCCAGCAGTTCACAGGGACGCGAACAGCCCCAGCATTTT
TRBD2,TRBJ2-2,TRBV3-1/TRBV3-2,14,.,CASNPSGRAGELFF,TGTGCCAGCAACCCTAGCGGGAGGGCCGGGGAGCTGTTTTTT
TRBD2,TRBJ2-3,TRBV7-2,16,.,CASSSLAGASTDTQYF,TGTGCCAGCAGCTCACTAGCGGGGGCGAGCACAGATACGCAGTATTTT
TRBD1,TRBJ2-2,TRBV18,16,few,CASSASGQGSSGELFF,TGTGCCAGCTCAGCTTCGGGACAGGGGAGTTCCGGGGAGCTGTTTTTT
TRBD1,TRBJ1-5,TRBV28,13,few,CASQGTGFEPQHF,TGTGCCAGCCAAGGGACAGGGTTCGAGCCCCAGCATTTT
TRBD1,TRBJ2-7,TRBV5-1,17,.,CASSLGQGIGTSYEQYF,TGCGCCAGCAGCTTGGGACAGGGGATCGGTACCTCCTACGAGCAGTACTTC
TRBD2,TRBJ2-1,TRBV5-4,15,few,CASSYLTSGSSEQFF,TGTGCCAGCAGCTACTTGACTAGCGGGAGTAGTGAGCAGTTCTTC
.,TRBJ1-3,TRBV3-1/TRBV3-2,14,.,CASSQGGGGNTIYF,TGTGCCAGCAGCCAAGGAGGTGGAGGAAACACCATATATTTT
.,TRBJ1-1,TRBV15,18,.,CATSRDLGGGAVNTEAFF,TGTGCCACCAGCAGAGATCTTGGGGGAGGGGCGGTGAACACTGAAGCTTTCTTT
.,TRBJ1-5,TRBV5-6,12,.,CASSLRGQPQHF,TGTGCCAGCAGCTTGAGAGGGCAGCCCCAGCATTTT
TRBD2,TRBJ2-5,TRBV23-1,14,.,CASTPTSGQETQYF,TGCGCCAGCACCCCGACTAGCGGCCAAGAGACCCAGTACTTC
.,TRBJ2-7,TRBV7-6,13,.,CASSPTGLGEQYF,TGTGCCAGCAGTCCCACAGGGTTGGGCGAGCAGTACTTC
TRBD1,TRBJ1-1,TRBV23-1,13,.,CASSQLRDRVAFF,TGCGCCAGCAGTCAACTGCGGGACAGGGTGGCTTTCTTT
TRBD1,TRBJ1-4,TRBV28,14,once,CASSGTGRNEKLFF,TGTGCCAGCAGCGGGACAGGACGAAATGAAAAACTGTTTTTT
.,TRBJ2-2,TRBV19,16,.,CASRKIADANTGELFF,TGTGCCAGTAGGAAAATAGCGGATGCGAACACCGGGGAGCTGTTTTTT
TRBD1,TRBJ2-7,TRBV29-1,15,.,CSVEVPGTGNYEQYF,TGCAGCGTTGAAGTGCCCGGGACAGGGAACTACGAGCAGTACTTC
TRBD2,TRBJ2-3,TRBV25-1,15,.,CASSEYGGEADTQYF,TGTGCCAGCAGTGAATACGGGGGGGAGGCAGATACGCAGTATTTT
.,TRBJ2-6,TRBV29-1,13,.,CSVGISGANVLTF,TGCAGCGTTGGTATCTCTGGGGCCAACGTCCTGACTTTC
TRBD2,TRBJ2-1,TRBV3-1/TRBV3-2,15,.,CASKGGGSSYNEQFF,TGTGCCAGCAAGGGCGGGGGGAGCTCCTACAATGAGCAGTTCTTC